This section outlines one TCR beta chain sequence together with its context. This is likely an artifact of a read error, given a far larger clone one base away. The source of the sample is a study of regulatory T cells in long-lasting Graves disease. Study-level background: Those Graves' patients who were newly diagnosed had been on antithyroid drugs under 3 months.

Libraries of TCR beta came from iRepertoire HTBI primers plus Arm-PCR of CDR3 regions. One entry per CDR3 protein results from TCRdb running MiXCR on the multiplex PCR reads. There are hundreds of thousands of distinct CDR3 sequences in the sample; around 15% occur only once, and 22% lies in the top ten. The time point: newly diagnosed GD, antithyroid drugs for less than 3 months. Construction of the TCR library relied on RNA isolated from PBMCs. EDTA tubes received approximately 10 milliliters of drawn peripheral blood. Sequences were derived from peripheral blood mononuclear cells (PBMCs), sampled at new diagnosis, from a patient treated with antithyroid drugs. The TCR was taken from a female donor with Graves disease.

The CDR3 sequence: CPSSRGSSGNRGQFF. CDR3 bases: TGTCCCAGCAGCAGGGGGTCTAGCGGGAATCGGGGGCAGTTCTTC. The rearrangement links TRBV28 to TRBJ2-3, with 9 positions matching TRBD2. The DNA end lines up better with TRBJ2-1; the J call may be wrong. This CDR3 is 15 amino acids long. Germline loops: CDR1 MDHEN, CDR2 SYDVKM.